One sample yielded the 27 T cell receptor beta chains listed below, sequenced in a study of vaccination effects on CD4 cells after COVID-19. Following a roughly 11-day culture, CD4+ T cells were purified. Subjects were given two BNT162b2 or mRNA-1273 vaccine doses. Their antigen targets remain unknown. Profiling relied on immunoSEQ multiplex PCR, and the TCRdb table lists in-frame clones only, not all of them. The data show about 73,000 clones, about 73% seen once. Sequences were derived from CD4+ T cells from PBMCs cultured without peptide, sampled after COVID-19 vaccination. All receptors derive from a human donor who received a COVID-19 vaccine.

The chain is built from TRBV5-1 and TRBJ2-6; 10 nucleotides agree with TRBD2. CDR1 is SGHRS, CDR2 YFSETQ, per germline. The junction had 9 bases not matched to a gene; V was cut back by 0 bases and J by 3 bases. This CDR3 is 19 amino acids long. CDR3 in amino acids: CASSLGQRGGLGGANVLTF. Written as DNA, the CDR3 is TGCGCCAGCAGCTTGGGACAGCGGGGGGGCTTGGGTGGGGCCAACGTCCTGACTTTC.

The chain employs TRBV19 and TRBJ1-1, with 8 positions matching TRBD1. Germline CDR1 is LNHDA and CDR2 is SQIVND (reference sequence). V shed 4 bases and J 1 base; nucleotides not matched to a gene: 11. The length of the CDR3 is 17 residues. The CDR3 DNA reads TGTGCCAGTAGTAGCGAAGGGACAGGTTTACCGAACACTGAAGCTTTCTTT. This translates into CASSSEGTGLPNTEAFF.

This rearrangement joins TRBV19 to TRBJ2-1; D is unresolved. The CDR3 spans 15 residues. The germline V gene has CDR1 LNHDA and CDR2 SQIVND (reference sequence). Trimming left V 2 bases short and J 4 bases short, with 12 bases between. In DNA, the CDR3 is TGTGCCAGTAGTATACGAGGAGACGGATACAATGAGCAGTTCTTC. Translated, it gives CASSIRGDGYNEQFF. Combining the CDR3 with reference TRBV19 and TRBJ2-1 gives the whole variable domain DGGITQSPKYLFRKEGQNVTLSCEQNLNHDAMYWYRQDPGQGLRLIYYSQIVNDFQKGDIAEGYSVSREKKESFPLTVTSAQKNPTAFYLCASSIRGDGYNEQFFGPGTRLTVL.

V usage is TRBV6-2 or TRBV6-3 and J usage is TRBJ2-5; 11 positions match TRBD2. Unmatched junction bases numbered 1, after V lost 2 bases and J lost 5 bases. The CDR3 spans 14 residues. Germline assignment: CDR1 MNHEY and CDR2 SVGEGT. CDR3 residues: CASSYLAGGETQYF. The CDR3 nucleotides are TGTGCCAGCAGTTACCTAGCGGGGGGTGAGACCCAGTACTTC.

This clone was counted a few times. This rearrangement joins TRBV5-1 to TRBJ1-1; D uncertain. V was shortened by 4 bases and J by 1 base, with 11 bases between the two germline ends. Per germline, CDR1 SGHRS and CDR2 YFSETQ. This CDR3 is built from 14 residues. In DNA, the CDR3 is TGCGCCAGCAGCACGCAATACGGGAACACTGAAGCTTTCTTT. As protein: CASSTQYGNTEAFF.

In DNA form, the CDR3 reads TGTGCCAGCAGCCCGTCAAGAGGGAACACCGGGGAGCTGTTTTTT. Protein product: CASSPSRGNTGELFF. The chain combines TRBV7-2 with TRBJ2-2; no firm D call. The CDR3 extends over 15 amino acids. The V and J ends lost 5 bases and 1 base respectively, with 11 bases between them. Looked up from germline, CDR1 is SGHTA and CDR2 is FQGNSA. The full variable domain, with the rest looked up from reference TRBV7-2 and TRBJ2-2, is GAGVSQSPSNKVTEKGKDVELRCDPISGHTALYWYRQSLGQGLEFLIYFQGNSAPDKSGLPSDRFSAERTGGSVSTLTIQRTQQEDSAVYLCASSPSRGNTGELFFGEGSRLTVL.

This chain connects TRBV2 to TRBJ2-1; 10 bases match TRBD1. Per the germline V gene, CDR1 is SNHLY and CDR2 is FYNNEI. The ends lost 6 bases at V and 7 bases at J; junction bases unmatched: 0. This CDR3 contains 12 residues. This CDR3 reads CASRDRGNEQFF. Here the CDR3 DNA reads TGTGCCAGCAGGGACAGGGGGAATGAGCAGTTCTTC.

The chain couples TRBV7-2 to TRBJ1-2; D not certain. Germline lookup yields CDR1 SGHTA and CDR2 FQGNSA. The CDR3 is made up of 15 amino acids. Trimming took 5 bases from V and 1 from J, leaving 14 bases between them. DNA of the CDR3: TGTGCCAGCAGCCCTGGGGTGGGGTATAACTATGGCTACACCTTC. Residues: CASSPGVGYNYGYTF.

This rearrangement joins TRBV6-4 to TRBJ1-6; TRBD1 agrees at 8 bases. Germline V lookup: CDR1 MRHNA, CDR2 SNTAGT. With V trimmed by 3 bases and J by 9 bases, 4 bases remained unmatched. The CDR3 is 14 residues long. The DNA of the CDR3 is TGTGCCAGCAGTGAGGAGACAGGGGTTTCACCCCTCCACTTT. Translated: CASSEETGVSPLHF.

CDR3: CASSLSYSMNTEAFF. The CDR3 bases are TGTGCCAGCAGTTTATCATACTCTATGAACACTGAAGCTTTCTTT. V is TRBV27 and J is TRBJ1-1, with D hard to call. CDR3 size: 15 residues. Germline V lookup: CDR1 MNHEY, CDR2 SMNVEV (reference sequence). The germline V and J ends were trimmed by 0 bases and 0 bases, with 8 bases remaining between them.

CDR3 coding DNA: TGTGCCAGCTCACCAGGGAGAACAGATACGCAGTATTTT. This gives the protein CASSPGRTDTQYF. This rearrangement joins TRBV18 to TRBJ2-3, with D possibly TRBD2 on 5 matching bases. V was clipped by 2 bases and J by 3 bases, with 6 bases between them. CDR1 KGHSH and CDR2 LQKENI come from the germline V gene. This CDR3 contains 13 residues.

V gene TRBV6-1 combines with J gene TRBJ1-1, with D maybe TRBD1 (6 bases). The germline V gene encodes CDR1 MNHNS and CDR2 SASEGT. This CDR3 has 16 amino acids. V lost 1 base and J 0 bases, leaving 12 bases between the germline ends. The CDR3 region is CASSEGTVFMNTEAFF. The CDR3 DNA follows: TGTGCCAGCAGTGAAGGGACAGTATTTATGAACACTGAAGCTTTCTTT.

The J gene is TRBJ1-3, the V gene TRBV5-4; 7 nucleotides agree with TRBD1. Germline V gene sequence: CDR1 SGHNT, CDR2 YYREEE (reference sequence). The CDR3 runs 17 residues. J gave up 3 bases and V 4 bases, and 13 bases lay outside the gene matches. The CDR3 DNA is TGTGCCAGCAGCCAGTACCGACAGGGAGGGGATGGAAACACCATATATTTT. Translated, it gives CASSQYRQGGDGNTIYF.

This sequence joins TRBV4-1 and TRBJ1-2, with TRBD1 matching 7 bases. With 2 bases clipped from V and 8 bases from J, the junction kept 11 bases outside the gene matches. Germline lookup yields CDR1 MGHRA and CDR2 YSYEKL. The length of the CDR3 is 15 residues. CDR3 amino acids: CASSQSGQVRRGYTF. The CDR3 DNA sequence: TGCGCCAGCAGCCAATCCGGACAGGTCAGGAGGGGCTACACCTTC.

This chain connects TRBV2 to TRBJ1-5; D is ambiguous. V lost 8 bases and J 3 bases, leaving 8 bases between the germline ends. The CDR3 covers 12 residues. Germline V CDR1 and CDR2: SNHLY, FYNNEI. The CDR3 DNA is TGTGCCAGCCGCGGGTCCAATCAGCCCCAGCATTTT. This codes for CASRGSNQPQHF. The complete variable domain, with remaining parts taken from reference TRBV2 and TRBJ1-5, reads EPEVTQTPSHQVTQMGQEVILRCVPISNHLYFYWYRQILGQKVEFLVSFYNNEISEKSEIFDDQFSVERPDGSNFTLKIRSTKLEDSAMYFCASRGSNQPQHFGDGTRLSIL.

This clone was observed a single time. The chain uses TRBV5-1 and TRBJ2-7, with 11 positions matching TRBD1. Trimming took 4 bases from V and 3 from J; bases not matched to a gene: 3. In germline, CDR1 is SGHRS, CDR2 YFSETQ. The length of the CDR3 is 14 residues. The CDR3 nucleotides are TGCGCCAGCAGCACCGGGACAGGGGGCTACGAGCAGTACGTC. It yields the protein CASSTGTGGYEQYV.

This clone was counted between two and nine times. The gene calls are TRBV11-2 and TRBJ2-3; possible D gene TRBD2, 5 bases. V lost 1 base and J lost 2, with 10 bases in between. Germline V gene lookup returns CDR1 SGHAT and CDR2 FQNNGV. The CDR3 contains 15 residues. The CDR3: CASSLALVLTDTQYF. The CDR3 region has the DNA TGTGCCAGCAGCTTAGCACTAGTTCTCACAGATACGCAGTATTTT.

DNA for the CDR3: TGTGCCAGTAGTAGAGGACAGGTCTATGGCTACACCTTC. It translates to CASSRGQVYGYTF. The chain combines TRBV19 with TRBJ1-2; the match to TRBD1 covers 7 bases. V was pared by 4 bases and J by 4 bases, with 3 bases of the junction left unmatched. Germline-derived CDR1 and CDR2 are LNHDA and SQIVND (reference sequence). The length of the CDR3 is 13 residues.

The chain carries TRBV9 and TRBJ2-5; 9 nucleotides line up with TRBD2. Trimming took 3 bases from V and 2 from J; bases not matched to a gene: 2. There are 14 residues in the CDR3. Per the germline V gene, CDR1 is SGDLS and CDR2 is YYNGEE. The CDR3 nucleotides read TGTGCCAGCAGCGGCGCGGGGGGGCAAGAGACCCAGTACTTC. Protein product: CASSGAGGQETQYF.

The chain is built from TRBV2 and TRBJ2-5; possible D gene TRBD2, 6 bases. The CDR3 covers 13 residues. Trimming pared 2 bases from V and 5 bases from J, leaving 9 bases between. Per germline, CDR1 SNHLY and CDR2 FYNNEI. The chain's CDR3 is CASSELRGETQYF. CDR3 DNA: TGTGCCAGCAGTGAACTTCGGGGGGAGACCCAGTACTTC.

This clone rates as medium-sized. Here the CDR3 reads CASRGNRAGYGYTF. As DNA, the CDR3 is TGTGCCAGCAGAGGAAACAGGGCGGGCTATGGCTACACCTTC. This rearrangement joins TRBV27 to TRBJ1-2; a weak D match, TRBD1 (6 bases). CDR3 length: 14 residues. Trimming pared 6 bases from V and 4 bases from J, leaving 15 bases between. CDR1 MNHEY and CDR2 SMNVEV come from the germline V gene (reference sequence).

The V gene is TRBV12-3 or TRBV12-4, the J gene TRBJ2-1, with D uncertain. Deletions cut 6 bases from V and 1 base from J, with 1 base between. The CDR3 consists of 11 residues. CDR3 nucleotides: TGTGCCAGCAGATCCTACAATGAGCAGTTCTTC. Translated, it gives CASRSYNEQFF.

The chain links TRBV18 to TRBJ2-2; D may be TRBD1 (5 bases). The CDR3 is 15 amino acids. Germline V gene lookup returns CDR1 KGHSH and CDR2 LQKENI. Trimming took 3 bases from V and 1 from J, leaving 9 bases between them. For the CDR3, the DNA is TGTGCCAGCTCACCCTCCAGGGAGAACACCGGGGAGCTGTTTTTT. This encodes CASSPSRENTGELFF.

This clone was counted between two and nine times. J is TRBJ2-7 and V is TRBV6-6; D is tentatively TRBD1 or TRBD2 (5 bases each). Germline CDR1 MNHNY, CDR2 SVGAGI (reference sequence). This CDR3 is built from 13 residues. Trimming left V 6 bases short and J 4 bases short, with 13 bases between. CDR3 amino acids: CASSSGTGYEQYV. CDR3 DNA: TGTGCCAGCAGCTCCGGGACCGGATACGAGCAGTACGTC.

The CDR3 coding sequence is TGTGCCAGCAGTGTACAGGGATCGGTAGCCAAAAACATTCAGTACTTC. Amino acid sequence: CASSVQGSVAKNIQYF. The rearrangement joins TRBV6-6 to TRBJ2-4; tentative D call: TRBD1 (6 bases). CDR1 MNHNY and CDR2 SVGAGI come from the germline V gene (reference sequence). Trimming pared 5 bases from V and 0 bases from J, leaving 14 bases between. This CDR3 spans 16 amino acids.

Worth noting for this clone: Compared with germline, one end of the junction differs, possibly owing to a read error. V is TRBV2 and J is TRBJ2-3, with D tentatively TRBD2 (5 bases). The germline CDR1 and CDR2 sequences are SNHLY and FYNNEI. CDR3 length: 14 amino acids. CDR3 DNA: TGTGCCAGCACTGAATACGGGGTTTCAGATACGCAGTATTTT. The encoded protein is CASTEYGVSDTQYF.

V usage is TRBV6-5 and J usage is TRBJ1-2; TRBD1 is a possible D gene (6 bases). Trimming stripped 6 bases from V and 6 bases from J, with 17 bases between. Germline CDR1 is MNHEY and CDR2 is SVGAGI. This CDR3 is built from 14 residues. The CDR3 reads CASSQTLKGDGYTF. Here the CDR3 DNA reads TGTGCCAGCAGCCAGACCCTAAAGGGGGATGGCTACACCTTC.